The source of this TCR beta chain is a study of T cell responses to AZD1222 COVID-19 vaccine. Background on the study: Timing groups of about 4 and about 12 weeks for second doses were pooled. Findings of the study overall: Donors were chiefly white British, with a greater number of females, and clonal diversity was perhaps underestimated.

Trimming removed 7 bases at V and 7 bases at J, with 13 bases between. This CDR3 contains 13 residues. Per the germline V gene, CDR1 is LNHDA and CDR2 is SQIVND (reference sequence). Clones were sequenced by immunoSEQ multiplex PCR, and TCRdb holds only the in-frame ones, with some missing. The sample comprises 80,000 or so clones, over 80% of which are singletons, and approximately 5.4% rests with the top ten. Notes on this clone: The antigen is not known.

This sequence joins TRBV19 and TRBJ2-2; a weak D match, TRBD1 (5 bases). The receptor was isolated from an adult in good health. The material sequenced was peripheral blood, taken on day 0 of AZD1222 vaccination. The CDR3 DNA is TGTGCCAGTATGGCAGGGTGGGGCGGGGAGCTGTTTTTT. Translated: CASMAGWGGELFF.